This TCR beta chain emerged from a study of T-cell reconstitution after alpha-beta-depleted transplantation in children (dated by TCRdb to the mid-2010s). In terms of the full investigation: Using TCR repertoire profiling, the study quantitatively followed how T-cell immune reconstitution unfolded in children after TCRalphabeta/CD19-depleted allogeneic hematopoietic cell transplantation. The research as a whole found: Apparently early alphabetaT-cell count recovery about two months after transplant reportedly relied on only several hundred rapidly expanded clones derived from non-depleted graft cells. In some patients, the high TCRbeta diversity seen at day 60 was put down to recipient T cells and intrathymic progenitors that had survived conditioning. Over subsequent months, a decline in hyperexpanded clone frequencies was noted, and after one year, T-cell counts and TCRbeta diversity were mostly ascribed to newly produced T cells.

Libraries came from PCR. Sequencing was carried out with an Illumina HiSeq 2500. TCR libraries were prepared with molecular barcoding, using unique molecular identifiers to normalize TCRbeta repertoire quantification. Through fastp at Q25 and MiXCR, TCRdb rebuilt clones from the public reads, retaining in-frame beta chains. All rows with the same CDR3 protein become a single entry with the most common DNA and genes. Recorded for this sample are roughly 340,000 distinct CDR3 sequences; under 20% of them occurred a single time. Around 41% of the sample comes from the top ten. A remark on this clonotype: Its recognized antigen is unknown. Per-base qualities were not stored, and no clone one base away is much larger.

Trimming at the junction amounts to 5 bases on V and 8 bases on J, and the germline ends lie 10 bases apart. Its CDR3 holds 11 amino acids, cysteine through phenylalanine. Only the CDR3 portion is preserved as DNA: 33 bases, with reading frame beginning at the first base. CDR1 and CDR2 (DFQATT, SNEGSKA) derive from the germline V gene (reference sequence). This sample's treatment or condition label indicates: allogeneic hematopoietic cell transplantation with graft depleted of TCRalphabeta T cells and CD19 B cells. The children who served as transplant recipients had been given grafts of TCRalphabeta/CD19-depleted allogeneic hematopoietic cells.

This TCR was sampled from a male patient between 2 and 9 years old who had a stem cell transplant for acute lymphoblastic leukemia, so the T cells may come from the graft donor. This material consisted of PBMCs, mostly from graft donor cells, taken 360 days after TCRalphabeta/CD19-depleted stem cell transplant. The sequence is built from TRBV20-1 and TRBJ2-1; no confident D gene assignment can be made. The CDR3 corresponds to CSALWVDEQFF. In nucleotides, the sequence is TGCAGTGCTCTATGGGTAGATGAGCAGTTCTTC.